The text below deals with one T cell receptor (beta chain). As yet, its antigen is unknown. This entry comes from a study of T cells in Graves' hyperthyroidism and ophthalmopathy. Amplification of TCR beta CDR3 regions used RNA as the template. The HTBI primer set drove a first-round RT-PCR of the TCR CDR3. TCRdb used MiXCR to reprocess the multiplex PCR reads, holding one entry per CDR3 protein. Of 300,000 to 450,000 distinct CDR3 sequences in the sample, less than 20% are singletons; the top ten hold 40%. General study findings and limits: The model's output predicted ophthalmopathy at a median of about 6.5 months prior to onset. Researchers report that a 13 V-J model separated ophthalmopathy from stable hyperthyroidism.

This CDR3 is 14 amino acids long. Germline CDR1 is SGHNT and CDR2 is YYREEE (reference sequence). Trimming removed 3 bases from V and 6 bases from J; junction bases left unmatched: 6. Sequenced input: blood. The clonotype originates from a man in his late teens or twenties with Graves' ophthalmopathy. This sequence joins TRBV5-4 and TRBJ2-3, with 8 bases lining up with TRBD2. CDR3 sequence: CASSYPGGADTQYF. In DNA, the CDR3 is TGTGCCAGCAGCTACCCCGGGGGGGCCGATACGCAGTATTTT. The entire variable domain, with the rest obtained from reference TRBV5-4 and TRBJ2-3, is as follows: ETGVTQSPTHLIKTRGQQVTLRCSSQSGHNTVSWYQQALGQGPQFIFQYYREEENGRGNFPPRFSGLQFPNYSSELNVNALELDDSALYLCASSYPGGADTQYFGPGTRLTVL.